In this sample, the clone carrying this T cell receptor beta chain turned up a few times. The target antigen is unknown. CDR1 MNHNS and CDR2 SASEGT come from the germline V gene. Trimming took 7 bases from V and 1 from J, leaving 13 bases between them. This CDR3 is 15 amino acids long. This sample is part of a study of CD8 T cells in ankylosing spondylitis. Study-level points and caveats: The clones that were linked to disease were reported to be significantly enriched in matched synovial fluid samples from ankylosing spondylitis patients. Some motif variants were previously reported in reactive arthritis synovial fluid and blood. Eight highly homologous variants made up a TCR beta motif, and this motif appeared characteristic of ankylosing spondylitis blood.

Quantitative 5'-RACE with molecular barcodes was used to make the TCR beta libraries. Each CDR3 protein is one row after TCRdb ran MiXCR on the 5' RACE reads. The sample has about 840,000 distinct CDR3 sequences, 10% to 15% seen once; the top ten hold around 0.51%. The chain recombines TRBV6-1 with TRBJ2-2; D is ambiguous. Material for sequencing was blood, either unsorted or a sorted T cell fraction (not recorded which). This TCR was sampled from a male donor with ankylosing spondylitis. CDR3 region: CASTRGVLNTGELFF. In DNA form, the CDR3 reads TGTGCCAGCACGAGAGGAGTCCTGAACACCGGGGAGCTGTTTTTT.